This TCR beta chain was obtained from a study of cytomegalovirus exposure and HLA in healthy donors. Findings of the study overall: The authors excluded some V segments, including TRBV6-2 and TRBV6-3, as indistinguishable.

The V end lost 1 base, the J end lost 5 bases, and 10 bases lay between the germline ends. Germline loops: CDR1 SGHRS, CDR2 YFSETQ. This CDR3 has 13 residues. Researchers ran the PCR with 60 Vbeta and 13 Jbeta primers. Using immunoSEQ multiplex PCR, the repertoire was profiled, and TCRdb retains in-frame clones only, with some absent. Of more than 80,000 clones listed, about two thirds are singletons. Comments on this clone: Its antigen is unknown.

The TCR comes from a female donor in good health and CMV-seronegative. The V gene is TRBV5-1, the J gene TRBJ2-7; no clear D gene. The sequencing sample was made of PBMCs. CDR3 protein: CASSLNLEDEQYF. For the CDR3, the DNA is TGCGCCAGCAGCTTGAATTTAGAAGACGAGCAGTACTTC.